This entry describes one TCR beta chain. Its target is not known. This entry is derived from a study of molecular identifiers for immune sequencing clone quantification. Study observations and caveats: Sharing of a barcode by identical TCR molecules could cause highly expanded clone sizes to be underestimated.

V trimming: 8 bases; J trimming: 7 bases; junction bases outside the gene matches: 16. Germline V CDR1 and CDR2: MNHEY, SVGAGI. The CDR3 consists of 17 residues. A CD8+CD4-CCR7+CD45RA+ phenotype served as the sorting definition for naive CD8 T cells. Previously described methods with listed TCR primers produced the bulk TCR libraries. TCRdb used MiXCR to reprocess the PCR reads, holding one entry per CDR3 protein. Altogether around 460,000 distinct CDR3 sequences are present, roughly 24% being singletons, with the ten largest covering around 0.78%. The rearrangement joins TRBV6-5 to TRBJ2-2; 10 bases align to TRBD1. The specimen was naive CD8+ T cells from blood, with Jurkat cell RNA spiked in. Stated subset: FACS-sorted CD8+CD4-CCR7+CD45RA+ naive T cells. The TCR comes from a human donor in good health. Some libraries in this study had Jurkat cell RNA spiked in. The chain's CDR3 is CASHPGSGTGEVGELFF. CDR3 DNA sequence: TGTGCCAGCCATCCAGGCTCCGGGACAGGGGAGGTCGGGGAGCTGTTTTTT.